This is a list of T cell receptor beta chains from one sample in a study of blood T cell repertoires in COVID-19. Libraries were prepared by immunoSEQ multiplex PCR; TCRdb keeps only in-frame clonotypes and omits some of them. Altogether 87,000 or so clones are present, 88% being singletons, with the ten largest covering more than 9.5%. The sequencing sample was made of peripheral blood. The receptors originated from a man at least 80 years old with acute or convalescent COVID-19. CDR3s include the opening cysteine and the closing phenylalanine or tryptophan. Fields, in order: V gene, J gene, clone size, D gene, CDR3 DNA, CDR3 protein. The D gene is left open where the match is weak. Expanded clones get a size class; other rows say once, few or many, or leave the size out.

V: TRBV6-4; J: TRBJ1-6; size: once; D: NA; DNA: TGTGCCAGCAGTGACCAGGGGAGTAATTCACCCCTCCACTTT; CDR3: CASSDQGSNSPLHF
V: TRBV12-5; J: TRBJ2-2; size: few; D: NA; DNA: TGTGCTAGTGGTTTGGTACAAGGGGACACCGGGGAGCTGTTTTTT; CDR3: CASGLVQGDTGELFF
V: TRBV12-3/TRBV12-4; J: TRBJ1-1; size: NA; D: TRBD1; DNA: TGTGCCAGCAGTTTGCGGGACAGTAATGAAGCTTTCTTT; CDR3: CASSLRDSNEAFF
V: TRBV19; J: TRBJ1-2; size: NA; D: NA; DNA: TGTGCCAGTTTCGGGGAAACGAGGGACTATGGCTACACCTTC; CDR3: CASFGETRDYGYTF
V: TRBV5-4; J: TRBJ2-1; size: NA; D: TRBD2; DNA: TGTGCCAGCAGCTTAGCGGGGAGCTCCTACAATGAGCAGTTCTTC; CDR3: CASSLAGSSYNEQFF
V: TRBV7-8; J: TRBJ2-5; size: NA; D: TRBD1; DNA: TGTGCCAGCAGCCCGGGGACAGGGCAAGAGACCCAGTACTTC; CDR3: CASSPGTGQETQYF
V: TRBV9; J: TRBJ1-2; size: NA; D: TRBD1; DNA: TGTGCCAGCAGCCCGGGACAGTCCTCTAACTATGGCTACACCTTC; CDR3: CASSPGQSSNYGYTF
V: TRBV11-3; J: TRBJ2-2; size: NA; D: NA; DNA: TGTGCCAGCAGCTCACAGGGAAACACCGGGGAGCTGTTTTTT; CDR3: CASSSQGNTGELFF
V: TRBV7-2; J: TRBJ2-5; size: few; D: TRBD2; DNA: TGTGCCAGCAGTCTAGCGGGGCCACCCCGGGGGGAGACCCAGTACTTC; CDR3: CASSLAGPPRGETQYF
V: TRBV6-5; J: TRBJ1-1; size: NA; D: TRBD1; DNA: TGTGCCAGCAGTTACTCGAACAGGGGTGACACTGAAGCTTTCTTT; CDR3: CASSYSNRGDTEAFF
V: TRBV4-1; J: TRBJ2-7; size: NA; D: TRBD2; DNA: TGCGCCAGCAGCCAAGTTCTGCGGGGGGGACACTACGAGCAGTACTTC; CDR3: CASSQVLRGGHYEQYF
V: TRBV30; J: TRBJ1-1; size: NA; D: NA; DNA: TGTGCCCGCCAGGGTAACACTGAAGCTTTCTTT; CDR3: CARQGNTEAFF
V: TRBV28; J: TRBJ1-2; size: NA; D: NA; DNA: TGTGCCAGCAGTTTAGCGGTGGAAGTCTTCGTCTTC; CDR3: CASSLAVEVFVF
V: TRBV25-1; J: TRBJ2-2; size: NA; D: TRBD1; DNA: TGTGCCAGCAGCTGGACAGGGGGGAGGACCGGGGAGCTGTTTTTT; CDR3: CASSWTGGRTGELFF
V: TRBV5-1; J: TRBJ2-1; size: NA; D: NA; DNA: TGCGCCAGCAGCTTGGACAGGGCAGAATGGAATGAGCAGTTCTTC; CDR3: CASSLDRAEWNEQFF
V: TRBV10-3; J: TRBJ1-3; size: once; D: NA; DNA: TGTGCCTCCGAGGGCTCTGGAAACACCATATATTTT; CDR3: CASEGSGNTIYF